This T cell receptor beta chain was identified during a study of T cell clonality in common variable immunodeficiency. General study findings and limits: Links between repertoire features and CVID complications were heterogeneity-limited. In common variable immunodeficiency, TCR beta chains reportedly carried fewer deletions and N-nucleotide insertions. CVID subjects had higher TCRbeta clonality than healthy controls, most marked in about a third.

In its sample, this clone was seen many times. Its target is not known. Here immunoSEQ multiplex PCR was the method, and the copy in TCRdb shows in-frame clones only, minus some. The sample shows 45,000 to 55,000 clones, none of them appearing just once. This sequence was found in a person aged 18 to 75 in good health. Sample: peripheral blood mononuclear cells.

CDR3 loop: CASSFIGQGAGEQFF. Partial CDR3 DNA: TGTGCCAGCAGCTTTATCGGGCAGGGGGCAGGTGAG. This chain links TRBV7-2 with TRBJ2-1, with TRBD1 matching over 8 bases. The read falls 3 residues short of the CDR3 end, and the missing part is taken from the germline J gene. This CDR3 is 15 amino acids long. CDR1 SGHTA and CDR2 FQGNSA come from the germline V gene. Trimming removed 3 bases from V and 9 bases from J; junction bases left unmatched: 10.